This paragraph covers one T cell receptor beta chain sequence. Antigen unknown. CD45RO/CCR7/CD25/CD127/CD95/CD27 separated CD4+ naive, central memory, regulatory and stem cell-like memory cells by sorting. The authors obtained over 98% purity in all sorted populations. All of the isolated RNA was reverse transcribed, so expressed TCRB transcripts were sequenced. TCRdb's table, derived via immunoSEQ multiplex PCR, lists solely in-frame clones and lacks some. The sample lists 240,000 or so clones; 14% were seen once. The sample belongs to a study of beta chain features in type 1 diabetes. Study-wide results and limits: Among all four CD4+ subsets, Type 1 diabetes patients had TCRB CDR3s that were moderately but significantly shorter. There were fewer insertions and more deletions at the VDJ junctions of type 1 diabetes patients.

The CDR3 covers 14 residues. V lost 1 base to trimming and J lost 3 bases, with 9 bases between them. The V gene's germline CDR1 is MGHRA and CDR2 YSYEKL. The sample comprised naive CD4+ T cells from blood. The chain recombines TRBV4-1 with TRBJ1-2; possible D gene TRBD1, 5 bases. The clonotype originates from a man in his thirties or forties with type 1 diabetes. CDR3 protein: CASSQVAGDYGYTF. CDR3 bases: TGCGCCAGCAGCCAAGTTGCGGGGGACTATGGCTACACCTTC.